What follows are 27 T cell receptor beta chains derived from one specimen sequenced in a study of OX40 agonist ivuxolimab in advanced cancers. Data came from immunoSEQ multiplex PCR; TCRdb stores just in-frame clones and leaves some out. Among around 20,000 clones, 80% to 90% were seen once, and the ten largest hold approximately 3.1%. The sequencing used CD4+ or CD8+ T cells sorted from blood, collected in a trial of the OX40 agonist ivuxolimab. Receptors originate from an adult with an advanced solid tumor such as melanoma, head and neck, liver or kidney cancer.

This clone turned up a few times. The rearrangement joins TRBV6-4 to TRBJ2-3; no firm D call. Trimming removed 6 bases at V and 0 bases at J, with 13 bases between. Germline V gives CDR1 MRHNA, CDR2 SNTAGT. The CDR3 consists of 15 residues. CDR3 loop: CASSLYKGSTDTQYF. In DNA, the CDR3 is TGTGCCAGCAGCCTTTACAAGGGCAGCACAGATACGCAGTATTTT.

J is TRBJ2-1 and V is TRBV18; TRBD2 aligns across 13 bases. V shed 3 bases and J 10 bases; nucleotides not matched to a gene: 3. This CDR3 comprises 14 residues. CDR1 KGHSH and CDR2 LQKENI come from the germline V gene. CDR3 nucleotide sequence: TGTGCCAGCTCACCTGGACTAGCGGGAGAGGAGCAGTTCTTC. Residues: CASSPGLAGEEQFF.

V usage is TRBV18 and J usage is TRBJ1-5; the D gene is possibly TRBD1 (5 bases). V was shortened by 3 bases and J by 3 bases, with 12 bases between the two germline ends. CDR3 length equals 15 residues. CDR1 KGHSH and CDR2 LQKENI come from the germline V gene. Written as DNA, the CDR3 is TGTGCCAGCTCACCTCAGAGGGGCACCAATCAGCCCCAGCATTTT. Translating it yields CASSPQRGTNQPQHF.

The chain uses TRBV15 and TRBJ2-7, with 7 bases matching TRBD1. Germline V gives CDR1 LNHNV, CDR2 YYDKDF (reference sequence). CDR3 size: 19 residues. V lost 4 bases and J lost 0; bases outside the gene matches: 18. The CDR3 nucleotides read TGTGCCACCAGCAACTTCCGGGACAGAGTAGGAAGACGCTCCTACGAGCAGTACTTC. Translated, it gives CATSNFRDRVGRRSYEQYF.

V usage is TRBV6-1 and J usage is TRBJ1-4; D may be TRBD1 (6 bases). Germline lookup yields CDR1 MNHNS and CDR2 SASEGT. The germline V and J ends were trimmed by 4 bases and 12 bases, with 18 bases remaining between them. The CDR3 sequence is 14 residues long. The CDR3 nucleotides are TGTGCCAGCAGTGGCTCACAGGGACGGTCGCAACTGTTTTTT. Its protein product is CASSGSQGRSQLFF.

The chain couples TRBV4-1 to TRBJ2-1, with D possibly matching TRBD2 (5 bases). V gave up 2 bases and J gave up 9 bases, with 20 bases separating them. The CDR3 is 16 amino acids. CDR1 and CDR2 from the germline V gene are MGHRA and YSYEKL. CDR3 residues: CASSQLDLGFSGEQFF. The CDR3 DNA reads as TGCGCCAGCAGCCAATTGGACTTAGGGTTTTCCGGTGAGCAGTTCTTC.

CDR3 in DNA: TGTGCCAGCAGCGCTGGACACCTCCAAGAGACCCAGTACTTC. The encoded protein is CASSAGHLQETQYF. V and J are TRBV11-2 and TRBJ2-5; possibly TRBD1 for D (5 bases). The CDR3 runs to 14 residues. Trimming cost V 5 bases and J 1 base, with 11 bases left between them. Germline V CDR1 and CDR2: SGHAT, FQNNGV.

The chain couples TRBV30 to TRBJ2-3; 8 bases are a match to TRBD2. The V segment lost 1 base and the J segment 1 base; nucleotides outside the gene matches: 7. The germline gives CDR1 GTSNPN, CDR2 SVGIG (reference sequence). The CDR3 is 16 residues long. CDR3 sequence reads: CAWSGGLGAGTDTQYF. The CDR3 DNA follows: TGTGCCTGGAGTGGGGGACTAGGGGCGGGCACAGATACGCAGTATTTT. The whole variable domain, remainder taken from reference TRBV30 and TRBJ2-3, is SQTIHQWPATLVQPVGSPLSLECTVEGTSNPNLYWYRQAAGRGLQLLFYSVGIGQISSEVPQNLSASRPQDRQFILSSKKLLLSDSGFYLCAWSGGLGAGTDTQYFGPGTRLTVL.

The CDR3, as DNA: TGTGCCAGCATCACTGGAGGGAGGAACACCGGGGAGCTGTTTTTT. Residues: CASITGGRNTGELFF. V usage is TRBV28 and J usage is TRBJ2-2; D might be TRBD2 (6 bases). CDR1 MDHEN and CDR2 SYDVKM come from the germline V gene. The CDR3 sequence is 15 residues long. Trimming shortened V by 7 bases and J by 1 base, and 13 bases separated the two germline ends.

V and J are TRBV18 and TRBJ2-1, with D hard to call. Germline-derived CDR1 and CDR2 are KGHSH and LQKENI. The V end lost 0 bases, the J end lost 3 bases, and 9 bases lay between the germline ends. This CDR3 spans 15 amino acids. The CDR3: CASSPPATDYNEQFF. In nucleotides, the CDR3 is TGTGCCAGCTCACCACCGGCGACGGACTACAATGAGCAGTTCTTC.

V is TRBV19 and J is TRBJ2-7; tentatively, D is TRBD1 (7 bases). Trimming pared 5 bases from V and 5 bases from J, leaving 13 bases between. The germline V gene has CDR1 LNHDA and CDR2 SQIVND (reference sequence). This CDR3 region has 13 residues. This CDR3 is CASSLEGANEQYF. The CDR3, as DNA: TGTGCCAGTAGTCTGGAGGGGGCGAACGAGCAGTACTTC.

The chain has TRBV19 and TRBJ2-7; 8 nucleotides match TRBD1. This CDR3 comprises 18 residues. V dropped 3 bases and J dropped 1; count of bases not matched to a gene: 14. The germline V gene has CDR1 LNHDA and CDR2 SQIVND (reference sequence). The CDR3 sequence: CASSIRFGQGKSSYEQYF. CDR3 coding DNA: TGTGCCAGTAGTATCAGGTTTGGACAGGGAAAGAGTTCCTACGAGCAGTACTTC. The whole variable domain, filled in from reference TRBV19 and TRBJ2-7, reads DGGITQSPKYLFRKEGQNVTLSCEQNLNHDAMYWYRQDPGQGLRLIYYSQIVNDFQKGDIAEGYSVSREKKESFPLTVTSAQKNPTAFYLCASSIRFGQGKSSYEQYFGPGTRLTVT.

The V and J genes are TRBV18 and TRBJ2-3; no definite D call. From germline, CDR1 is KGHSH and CDR2 LQKENI. The CDR3 totals 14 residues. Trimming took off 2 bases at V and 6 bases at J, with 12 bases between the two ends. The chain's CDR3 is CASSPAFTPDTQYF. In nucleotides, the CDR3 is TGTGCCAGCTCACCAGCCTTCACCCCGGATACGCAGTATTTT.

The chain has TRBV4-1 and TRBJ1-2; D may be TRBD1 (5 bases). The CDR3 covers 18 residues. Germline V gives CDR1 MGHRA, CDR2 YSYEKL. V shed 0 bases and J shed 1 base, with 18 bases lying between them. In nucleotides, the CDR3 is TGCGCCAGCAGCCAAGATAGGTTTTGGACAAGGGGTAACTATGGCTACACCTTC. It specifies CASSQDRFWTRGNYGYTF.

The CDR3 bases are TGTGCCAGCAGCCAAGGCAGGACAAGGGCATTGGAAGAGACCCAGTACTTC. This sequence encodes CASSQGRTRALEETQYF. The chain links TRBV14 to TRBJ2-5, with a weak D call TRBD1 (5 bases). CDR3 size: 17 residues. CDR1 is SGHDN and CDR2 is FVKESK in the germline V gene. V was pared by 1 base and J by 3 bases, with 18 bases between.

The V gene is TRBV7-3, the J gene TRBJ1-3, with D hard to call. The germline V and J ends were trimmed by 1 base and 0 bases, with 4 bases remaining between them. The CDR3 consists of 14 residues. Germline V gives CDR1 SGHTA, CDR2 FQGTGA. The chain's CDR3 is CASSLRPSGNTIYF. In DNA, the CDR3 is TGTGCCAGCAGCTTAAGGCCCTCTGGAAACACCATATATTTT.

The chain couples TRBV5-5 to TRBJ2-1; 9 bases are shared with TRBD1. V shed 3 bases and J 8 bases; nucleotides not matched to a gene: 9. This CDR3 comprises 15 residues. Germline lookup yields CDR1 SGHKS and CDR2 YYEKEE (reference sequence). CDR3: CASSSPPGQGDEQFF. CDR3 nucleotide sequence: TGTGCCAGCAGCTCCCCCCCGGGACAGGGAGATGAGCAGTTCTTC.

The chain couples TRBV7-2 to TRBJ2-2; TRBD2 matches 9 bases. Germline-derived CDR1 and CDR2 are SGHTA and FQGNSA. The CDR3 spans 16 residues. V was clipped by 5 bases and J by 4 bases; unmatched bases: 8. The DNA of the CDR3 is TGTGCCAGCAGCCCGCGCCTAGCGGGGCTCACCGGGGAGCTGTTTTTT. As protein: CASSPRLAGLTGELFF.

The table lists this clone with a few counts. The chain combines TRBV27 with TRBJ2-1, with D possibly matching TRBD1 (5 bases). Trimming took off 8 bases at V and 4 bases at J, with 12 bases between the two ends. The CDR3 sequence is 13 residues long. Per the germline V gene, CDR1 is MNHEY and CDR2 is SMNVEV (reference sequence). The CDR3 spells CASGAGLYNEQFF. CDR3 bases: TGTGCCAGCGGGGCAGGTTTATACAATGAGCAGTTCTTC.

The J gene is TRBJ1-4, the V gene TRBV7-7; 8 bases map to TRBD1. The J segment lost 5 bases and the V segment lost 2 bases, leaving 4 bases of the junction unmatched. Germline V gives CDR1 SSHAT, CDR2 FNYEAQ (reference sequence). This CDR3 has 15 residues. The CDR3 DNA is TGTGCCAGCAGCTTAACGCAGGGGGCGAATGAAAAACTGTTTTTT. Translation: CASSLTQGANEKLFF. Drawing the rest from reference TRBV7-7 and TRBJ1-4, the complete variable domain is GAGVSQSPRYKVTKRGQDVTLRCDPISSHATLYWYQQALGQGPEFLTYFNYEAQPDKSGLPSDRFSAERPEGSISTLTIQRTEQRDSAMYRCASSLTQGANEKLFFGSGTQLSVL.

The V gene is TRBV19, the J gene TRBJ1-1; D possibly corresponds to TRBD1 (6 bases). The CDR3 loop spans 13 amino acids. Germline V lookup: CDR1 LNHDA, CDR2 SQIVND (reference sequence). The V and J ends lost 4 bases and 0 bases respectively, with 6 bases between them. CDR3 amino acids: CASSRTVNTEAFF. CDR3 in DNA: TGTGCCAGTAGTAGGACAGTGAACACTGAAGCTTTCTTT.

Concerning this clone: A much larger clone is a single base away; this may be a read error. This chain connects TRBV27 to TRBJ2-6; D is possibly TRBD1 (6 bases). There are 17 residues in the CDR3. CDR1 MNHEY and CDR2 SMNVEV come from the germline V gene (reference sequence). CDR3 nucleotide sequence: TGTGCCAGCAGTGCGGGCAGGGGCGCAAGAGGGGCCGACGTCCTGACTTTC. The encoded protein is CASSAGRGARGADVLTF.

The chain uses TRBV7-9 and TRBJ2-2; D possibly matches TRBD1 or TRBD2 (6 bases each). V lost 5 bases, J lost 4 bases, and 17 bases lay in between. CDR1 is SEHNR, CDR2 FQNEAQ, per germline (reference sequence). There are 16 residues in the CDR3. CDR3 DNA sequence: TGTGCCAGCAGCCCCAGAGGGGGGCTTGGCACCGGGGAGCTGTTTTTT. Translated: CASSPRGGLGTGELFF. The whole variable domain, filled in from reference TRBV7-9 and TRBJ2-2, reads DTGVSQNPRHKITKRGQNVTFRCDPISEHNRLYWYRQTLGQGPEFLTYFQNEAQLEKSRLLSDRFSAERPKGSFSTLEIQRTEQGDSAMYLCASSPRGGLGTGELFFGEGSRLTVL.

This clone was seen just once. The rearrangement uses TRBV4-1 and TRBJ1-1; D is uncertain. CDR3 length equals 13 residues. The germline gives CDR1 MGHRA, CDR2 YSYEKL. V was trimmed by 0 bases and J by 10 bases, leaving 12 bases between them. CDR3 in amino acids: CASSQDAYLPAFF. In DNA, the CDR3 is TGCGCCAGCAGCCAAGATGCTTACCTTCCAGCTTTCTTT.

The chain recombines TRBV6-5 with TRBJ1-2; D perhaps matches TRBD1 (6 bases). The CDR3 spans 14 residues. Trimming stripped 5 bases from V and 8 bases from J, with 18 bases between. Germline values: CDR1 MNHEY, CDR2 SVGAGI. CDR3 loop: CASSNPRTEGGYTF. The CDR3 nucleotides read TGTGCCAGCAGTAACCCCCGGACAGAGGGCGGCTACACCTTC.

The chain is built from TRBV27 and TRBJ2-1, with D tentatively TRBD1 (5 bases). This CDR3 has 16 amino acids. V was cut by 6 bases and J by 2 bases, with 17 bases left in between. Germline loops: CDR1 MNHEY, CDR2 SMNVEV (reference sequence). For the CDR3, the DNA is TGTGCCAGCAGCTCCCATAAGACAGTCCCCTACAATGAGCAGTTCTTC. As protein: CASSSHKTVPYNEQFF.

The gene calls are TRBV6-1 and TRBJ1-2, with 7 positions matching TRBD1. Trimming at V came to 1 base and at J to 4 bases, leaving 12 bases not matched to a gene. Looked up from germline, CDR1 is MNHNS and CDR2 is SASEGT. This CDR3 region has 17 residues. The chain's CDR3 is CASSEVPPGQSIYGYTF. In DNA form, the CDR3 reads TGTGCCAGCAGTGAAGTACCCCCGGGACAGAGTATCTATGGCTACACCTTC.